This T cell receptor (beta chain) was observed in a study of blood T cell repertoires in COVID-19. Germline CDR1 reads LGHNA; CDR2 reads YNFKEQ. V was pared by 2 bases and J by 7 bases, with 13 bases of the junction left unmatched. This CDR3 has 17 residues. In the authors' workflow: For nucleated cells, counts were estimated from reference gene primer amplification. Assay used: immunoSEQ multiplex PCR; TCRdb lists only in-frame clones, some missing. The V and J calls and clone size are taken from that table; D and trimming were inferred from the DNA. The sample gives 200,000 to 250,000 clones, roughly 82% of which show up once; 4.7% is in the top ten.

Source material: peripheral blood. The sequence came from a woman aged 70-85 years with acute or convalescent COVID-19. The gene calls are TRBV4-2 and TRBJ1-1; 10 nucleotides match TRBD1. The CDR3 spells CASSQTWDRGENGEAFF. CDR3 bases: TGTGCCAGCAGCCAAACCTGGGACAGGGGTGAGAATGGTGAAGCTTTCTTT.